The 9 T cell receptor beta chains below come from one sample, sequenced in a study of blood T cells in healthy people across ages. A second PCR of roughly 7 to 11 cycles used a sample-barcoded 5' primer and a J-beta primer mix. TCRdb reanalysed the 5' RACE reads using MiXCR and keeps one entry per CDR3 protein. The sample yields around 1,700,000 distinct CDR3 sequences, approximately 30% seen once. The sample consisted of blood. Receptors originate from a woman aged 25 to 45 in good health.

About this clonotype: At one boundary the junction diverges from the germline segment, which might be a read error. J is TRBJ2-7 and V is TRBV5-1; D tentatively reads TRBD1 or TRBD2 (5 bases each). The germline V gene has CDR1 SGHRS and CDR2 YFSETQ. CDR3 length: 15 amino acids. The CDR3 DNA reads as TGCGCAAGCACTGTTTCCGGGACCTCCTCCTACGAGCAGTACTTC. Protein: CASTVSGTSSYEQYF.

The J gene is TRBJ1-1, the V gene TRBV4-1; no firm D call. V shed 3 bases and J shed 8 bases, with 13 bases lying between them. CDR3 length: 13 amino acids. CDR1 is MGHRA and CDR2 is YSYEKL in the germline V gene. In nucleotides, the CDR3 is TGCGCCAGCAGCCAGAGGCCGGCGGAGGAAGCTTTCTTT. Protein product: CASSQRPAEEAFF.

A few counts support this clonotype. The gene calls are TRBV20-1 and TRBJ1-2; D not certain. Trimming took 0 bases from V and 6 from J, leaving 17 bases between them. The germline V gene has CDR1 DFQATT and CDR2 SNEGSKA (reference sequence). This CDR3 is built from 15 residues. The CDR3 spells CSAREFERVWDGYTF. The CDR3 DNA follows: TGCAGTGCTAGAGAATTCGAGAGGGTTTGGGATGGCTACACCTTC.

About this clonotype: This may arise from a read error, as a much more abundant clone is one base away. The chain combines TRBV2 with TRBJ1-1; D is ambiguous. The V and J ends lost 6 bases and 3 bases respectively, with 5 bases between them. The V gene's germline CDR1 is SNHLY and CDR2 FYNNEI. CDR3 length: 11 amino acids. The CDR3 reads CASSCDTEAFF. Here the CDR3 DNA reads TGTGCCAGCAGCTGCGACACTGAAGCTTTCTTT.

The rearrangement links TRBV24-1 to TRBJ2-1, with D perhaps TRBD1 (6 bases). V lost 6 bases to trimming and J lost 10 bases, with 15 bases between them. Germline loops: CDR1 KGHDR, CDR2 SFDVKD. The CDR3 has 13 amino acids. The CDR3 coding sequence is TGTGCCACCAGTACCCGGTTGAGGGGGGAGCAGTTCTTC. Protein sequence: CATSTRLRGEQFF.

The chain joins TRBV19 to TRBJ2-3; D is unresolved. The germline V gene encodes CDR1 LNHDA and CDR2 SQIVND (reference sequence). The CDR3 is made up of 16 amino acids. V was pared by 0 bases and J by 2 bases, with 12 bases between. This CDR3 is CASSIDGPPFTDTQYF. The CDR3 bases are TGTGCCAGTAGTATAGATGGACCTCCATTCACAGATACGCAGTATTTT. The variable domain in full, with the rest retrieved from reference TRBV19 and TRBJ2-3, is DGGITQSPKYLFRKEGQNVTLSCEQNLNHDAMYWYRQDPGQGLRLIYYSQIVNDFQKGDIAEGYSVSREKKESFPLTVTSAQKNPTAFYLCASSIDGPPFTDTQYFGPGTRLTVL.

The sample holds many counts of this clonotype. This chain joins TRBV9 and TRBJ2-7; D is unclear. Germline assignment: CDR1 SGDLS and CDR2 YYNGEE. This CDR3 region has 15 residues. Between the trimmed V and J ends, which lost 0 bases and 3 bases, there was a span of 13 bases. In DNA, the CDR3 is TGTGCCAGCAGCGTAGGTATCGGACCGAACTACGAGCAGTACTTC. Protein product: CASSVGIGPNYEQYF.

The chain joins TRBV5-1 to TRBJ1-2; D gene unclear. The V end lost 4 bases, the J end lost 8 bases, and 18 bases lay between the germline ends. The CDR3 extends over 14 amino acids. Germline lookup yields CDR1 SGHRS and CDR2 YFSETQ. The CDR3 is CASSTPGAFWGYTF. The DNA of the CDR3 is TGCGCCAGCAGCACCCCGGGAGCTTTTTGGGGCTACACCTTC.

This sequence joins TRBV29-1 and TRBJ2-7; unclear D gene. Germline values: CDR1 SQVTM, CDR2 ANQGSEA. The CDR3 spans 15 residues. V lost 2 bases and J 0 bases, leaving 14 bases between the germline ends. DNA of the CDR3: TGCAGCGTTGAAAGCGACTCCCGAACCTCCTACGAGCAGTACTTC. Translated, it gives CSVESDSRTSYEQYF.